This passage covers 14 T cell receptor beta chains from one sample sequenced in a study of T cells in Graves' hyperthyroidism and ophthalmopathy. The source material, RNA transcripts, was used to amplify TCR beta CDR3 regions. HTBI primers were the set used in a first-round RT-PCR of the TCR CDR3. TCRdb analysed the multiplex PCR reads with MiXCR anew, one entry per CDR3 protein. Of a few hundred thousand distinct CDR3 sequences in the sample, 13% to 15% were seen once. Sequencing was done on a sample of blood. These TCRs come from a young woman with Graves' ophthalmopathy.

Turning to this clonotype: One end of the junction is discordant with germline, which a read error may explain. The V and J genes are TRBV7-7 and TRBJ2-1; D unresolved. CDR1 is SSHAT, CDR2 FNYEAQ, per germline (reference sequence). The CDR3 is made up of 14 amino acids. CDR3: CASSLVGGVGEQFF. DNA of the CDR3: TGTGCTAGCAGCTTAGTGGGTGGGGTCGGCGAGCAGTTCTTC.

This clonotype was found a few times. The V call is TRBV29-1, the J call TRBJ1-2; D unclear. The germline V gene has CDR1 SQVTM and CDR2 ANQGSEA. V was pared by 5 bases and J by 5 bases, with 12 bases between. CDR3 length equals 12 residues. CDR3 loop: CSVSSGEYGYTF. In DNA, the CDR3 is TGCAGCGTTAGCTCCGGGGAATATGGCTACACCTTC.

The chain is built from TRBV28 and TRBJ2-7, with 11 bases that match TRBD2. The CDR3 length is 16 residues. CDR1 and CDR2 (germline): MDHEN, SYDVKM. The CDR3 sequence: CATGSGGAIWAYEQYF. CDR3 DNA: TGTGCAACGGGTAGCGGGGGGGCGATTTGGGCCTACGAGCAGTACTTC.

This clonotype was observed at least ten times. The gene calls are TRBV4-1 and TRBJ2-3, with 9 bases aligning to TRBD2. The CDR3 is made up of 19 amino acids. Germline V gives CDR1 MGHRA, CDR2 YSYEKL. Unmatched junction bases numbered 13, after V lost 1 base and J lost 2 bases. Here the CDR3 DNA reads TGCGCCAGCAGCCAAGCCAGATCCGAAGCGGGGGGAGACACAGATACGCAGTATTTT. This gives the protein CASSQARSEAGGDTDTQYF.

With regard to this clonotype: A read error may be the cause here, since a much bigger clone is one base away. Likely a read error: the CDR3 ends without its conserved phenylalanine or tryptophan. The V and J genes are TRBV10-3 and TRBJ1-1, with D possibly matching TRBD1 (6 bases). The CDR3 contains 14 residues. Germline V gene sequence: CDR1 ENHRY, CDR2 SYGVKD. Trimming removed 9 bases at V and 1 base at J, with 15 bases between. DNA of the CDR3: TGTGCCATACAAAGGGACAACCGGAACACTGAAGCTTTCATT. Its protein product is CAIQRDNRNTEAFI.

There are many counts of this clonotype. V and J are TRBV20-1 and TRBJ1-2; D might be TRBD1 (6 bases). Germline values: CDR1 DFQATT, CDR2 SNEGSKA (reference sequence). V was trimmed by 3 bases and J by 0 bases, leaving 14 bases between them. The length of the CDR3 is 15 residues. The CDR3 sequence: CSARGTLGPNYGYTF. The CDR3 DNA reads TGCAGTGCTAGGGGGACATTGGGCCCTAACTATGGCTACACCTTC.

This chain joins TRBV18 and TRBJ2-5, with 7 bases aligning to TRBD1. Germline-derived CDR1 and CDR2 are KGHSH and LQKENI. V shed 0 bases and J 3 bases; nucleotides not matched to a gene: 4. The length of the CDR3 is 15 residues. The CDR3 nucleotides read TGTGCCAGCTCACCACCGGGGACAGAAAAAGAGACCCAGTACTTC. Amino acids: CASSPPGTEKETQYF.

On this clonotype itself: A much larger clone sits a single nucleotide away, making a read error possible. The chain carries TRBV7-9 and TRBJ2-7, with TRBD1 matching 7 bases. The germline gives CDR1 SEHNR, CDR2 FQNEAQ (reference sequence). The CDR3 is made up of 14 amino acids. J was trimmed by 2 bases and V by 2 bases; bases with no gene match: 3. For the CDR3, the DNA is TGTGCCAGCAGCTTATCGGGACAGCCCTACGAGCAGTACTTC. Translated: CASSLSGQPYEQYF.

The V and J genes are TRBV6-6 and TRBJ2-1; 12 nucleotides agree with TRBD2. The CDR3 consists of 18 residues. CDR1 and CDR2 from the germline V gene are MNHNY and SVGAGI (reference sequence). The V segment lost 0 bases and the J segment 6 bases; nucleotides outside the gene matches: 9. CDR3 in amino acids: CASSYSELAGGSANEQFF. In nucleotides, the CDR3 is TGTGCCAGCAGTTACTCGGAACTAGCGGGGGGCTCCGCCAATGAGCAGTTCTTC.

With respect to this clonotype: This may stem from a read error, because a much larger clone lies one nucleotide away. V and J are TRBV30 and TRBJ1-4; no reliable D call. The length of the CDR3 is 16 residues. The ends were cut back, 3 bases at V and 4 bases at J, with 18 bases in the middle. The germline CDR1 and CDR2 sequences are GTSNPN and SVGIG (reference sequence). The chain's CDR3 is CAWSARDIYLNEKLFF. Written as DNA, the CDR3 is TGTGCCTGGAGCGCCCGAGACATCTACCTTAATGAAAAACTGTTTTTT.

The V call is TRBV27, the J call TRBJ2-5, with D maybe TRBD2 (5 bases). Germline V CDR1 and CDR2: MNHEY, SMNVEV (reference sequence). The V end lost 6 bases, the J end lost 4 bases, and 15 bases lay between the germline ends. The CDR3 spans 14 residues. The CDR3 bases are TGTGCCAGCAGCAAGGACTTCGCGGGAGAGACCCAGTACTTC. It encodes CASSKDFAGETQYF.

Only a few counts were recorded for this clonotype. This sequence joins TRBV29-1 and TRBJ2-4; no reliable D call. The CDR3 loop spans 11 amino acids. Trimming removed 5 bases at V and 8 bases at J, with 10 bases between. Germline V gene data show CDR1 as SQVTM and CDR2 as ANQGSEA. The CDR3 protein is CSVLGRDIQYF. The CDR3 region has the DNA TGCAGCGTTTTAGGAAGGGACATTCAGTACTTC.

This clonotype showed up just a few times. An end of the junction does not agree with germline; a read error may underlie this. V gene TRBV5-6 combines with J gene TRBJ2-7; D is unclear. The CDR3 is 14 amino acids. CDR1 is SGHDT and CDR2 is YYEEEE in the germline V gene. CDR3 sequence reads: CASSLPTRPYEQHF. The CDR3 DNA is TGTGCCAGCAGCCTGCCGACCAGGCCCTACGAGCAGCACTTC.

This clonotype was recorded at least ten times. This chain joins TRBV28 and TRBJ2-1; 7 bases align to TRBD1. The V gene's germline CDR1 is MDHEN and CDR2 SYDVKM. Unmatched junction bases numbered 7, after V lost 6 bases and J lost 11 bases. The CDR3 totals 12 residues. CDR3 in amino acids: CASSRDSPKQFF. Here the CDR3 DNA reads TGTGCCAGCAGCCGGGACAGCCCTAAGCAGTTCTTC.